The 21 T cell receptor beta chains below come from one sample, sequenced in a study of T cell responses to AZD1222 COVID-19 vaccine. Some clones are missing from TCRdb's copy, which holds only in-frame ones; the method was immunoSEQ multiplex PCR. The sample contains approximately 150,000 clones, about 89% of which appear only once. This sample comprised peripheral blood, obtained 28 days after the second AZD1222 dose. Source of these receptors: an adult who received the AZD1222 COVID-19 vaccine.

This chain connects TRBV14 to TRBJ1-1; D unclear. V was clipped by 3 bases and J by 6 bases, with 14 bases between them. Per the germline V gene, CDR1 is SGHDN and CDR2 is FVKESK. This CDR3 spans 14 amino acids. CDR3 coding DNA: TGTGCCAGCAGCCATTATCGAGGGATCTCTGAAGCTTTCTTT. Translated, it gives CASSHYRGISEAFF.

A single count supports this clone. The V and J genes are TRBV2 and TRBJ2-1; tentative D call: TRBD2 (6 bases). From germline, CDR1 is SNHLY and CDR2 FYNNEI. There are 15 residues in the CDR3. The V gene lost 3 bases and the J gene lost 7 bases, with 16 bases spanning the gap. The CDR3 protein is CASSELGLAWNEQFF. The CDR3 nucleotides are TGTGCCAGCAGTGAGCTAGGGCTAGCGTGGAATGAGCAGTTCTTC. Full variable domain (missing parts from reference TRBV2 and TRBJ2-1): EPEVTQTPSHQVTQMGQEVILRCVPISNHLYFYWYRQILGQKVEFLVSFYNNEISEKSEIFDDQFSVERPDGSNFTLKIRSTKLEDSAMYFCASSELGLAWNEQFFGPGTRLTVL.

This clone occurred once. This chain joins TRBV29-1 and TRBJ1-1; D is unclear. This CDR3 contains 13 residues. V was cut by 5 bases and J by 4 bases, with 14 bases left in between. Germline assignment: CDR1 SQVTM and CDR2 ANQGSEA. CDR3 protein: CSVLEDLGTEAFF. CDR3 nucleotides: TGCAGCGTTCTCGAGGATTTGGGCACTGAAGCTTTCTTT. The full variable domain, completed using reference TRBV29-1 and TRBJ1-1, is SAVISQKPSRDICQRGTSLTIQCQVDSQVTMMFWYRQQPGQSLTLIATANQGSEATYESGFVIDKFPISRPNLTFSTLTVSNMSPEDSSIYLCSVLEDLGTEAFFGQGTRLTVV.

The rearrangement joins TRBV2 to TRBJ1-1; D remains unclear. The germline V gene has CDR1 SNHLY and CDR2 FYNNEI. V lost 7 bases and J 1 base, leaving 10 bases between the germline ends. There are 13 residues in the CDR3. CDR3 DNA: TGTGCCAGCATGGTACAGTGGAACACTGAAGCTTTCTTT. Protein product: CASMVQWNTEAFF.

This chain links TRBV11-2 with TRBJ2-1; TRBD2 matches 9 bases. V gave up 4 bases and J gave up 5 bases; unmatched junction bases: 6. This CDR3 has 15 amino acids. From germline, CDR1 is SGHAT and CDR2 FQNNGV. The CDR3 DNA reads TGTGCCAGCAGCTGGACTGCTAGCGGGAACAATGAGCAGTTCTTC. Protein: CASSWTASGNNEQFF.

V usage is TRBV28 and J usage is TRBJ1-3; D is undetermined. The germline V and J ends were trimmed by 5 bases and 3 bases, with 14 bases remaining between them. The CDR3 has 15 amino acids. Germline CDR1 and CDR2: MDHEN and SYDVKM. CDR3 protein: CASSPARGFGNTIYF. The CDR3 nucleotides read TGTGCCAGCAGTCCAGCCAGAGGGTTTGGAAACACCATATATTTT.

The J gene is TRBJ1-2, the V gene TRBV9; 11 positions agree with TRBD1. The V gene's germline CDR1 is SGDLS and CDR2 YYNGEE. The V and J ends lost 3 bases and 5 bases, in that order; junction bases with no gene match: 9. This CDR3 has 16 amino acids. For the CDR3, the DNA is TGTGCCAGCAGCGAAGAACTCGGACAGGGGGCGTATGGCTACACCTTC. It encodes CASSEELGQGAYGYTF.

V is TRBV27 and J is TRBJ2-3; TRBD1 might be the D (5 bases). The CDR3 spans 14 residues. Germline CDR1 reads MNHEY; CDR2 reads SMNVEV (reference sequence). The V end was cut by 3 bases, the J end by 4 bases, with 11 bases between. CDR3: CASSFTGAADTQYF. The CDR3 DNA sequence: TGTGCCAGCAGTTTTACAGGCGCCGCAGATACGCAGTATTTT.

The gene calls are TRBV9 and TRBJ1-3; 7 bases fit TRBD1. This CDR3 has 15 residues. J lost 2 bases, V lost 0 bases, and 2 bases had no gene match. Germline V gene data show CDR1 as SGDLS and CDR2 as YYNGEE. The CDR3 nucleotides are TGTGCCAGCAGCGTAGGAGACAGGGCTGGAAACACCATATATTTT. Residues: CASSVGDRAGNTIYF.

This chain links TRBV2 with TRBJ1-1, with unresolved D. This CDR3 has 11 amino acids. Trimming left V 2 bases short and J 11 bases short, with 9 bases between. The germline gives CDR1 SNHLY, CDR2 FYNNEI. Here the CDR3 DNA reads TGTGCCAGCAGTGAAACCTGGGATGCTTTCTTT. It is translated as CASSETWDAFF.

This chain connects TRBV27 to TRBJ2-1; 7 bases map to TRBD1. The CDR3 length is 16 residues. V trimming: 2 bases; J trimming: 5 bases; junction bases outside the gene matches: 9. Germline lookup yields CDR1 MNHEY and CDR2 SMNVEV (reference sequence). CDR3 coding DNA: TGTGCCAGCAGTTTAAGTCAGGGGGTTTGGGACAATGAGCAGTTCTTC. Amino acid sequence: CASSLSQGVWDNEQFF.

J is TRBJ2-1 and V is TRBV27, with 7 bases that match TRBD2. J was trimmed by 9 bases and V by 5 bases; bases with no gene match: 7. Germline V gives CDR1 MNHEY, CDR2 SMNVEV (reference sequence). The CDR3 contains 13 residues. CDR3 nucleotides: TGTGCCAGCAGTCCCCGGACTAGAGGTGAGCAGTTCTTC. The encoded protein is CASSPRTRGEQFF.

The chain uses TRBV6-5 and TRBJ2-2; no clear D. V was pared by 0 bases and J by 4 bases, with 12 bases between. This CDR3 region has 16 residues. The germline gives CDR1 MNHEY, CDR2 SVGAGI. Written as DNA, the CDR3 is TGTGCCAGCAGTTACTCGGCAAACCTCGGCACCGGGGAGCTGTTTTTT. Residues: CASSYSANLGTGELFF.

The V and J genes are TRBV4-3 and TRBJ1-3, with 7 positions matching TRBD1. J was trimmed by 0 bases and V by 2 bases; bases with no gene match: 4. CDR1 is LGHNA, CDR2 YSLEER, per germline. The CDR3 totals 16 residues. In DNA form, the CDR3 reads TGCGCCAGCAGCCAACAGGGGGGCATCTCTGGAAACACCATATATTTT. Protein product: CASSQQGGISGNTIYF.

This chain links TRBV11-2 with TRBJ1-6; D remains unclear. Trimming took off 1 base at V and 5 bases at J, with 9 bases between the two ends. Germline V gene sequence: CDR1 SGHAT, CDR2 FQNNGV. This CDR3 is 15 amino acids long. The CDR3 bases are TGTGCCAGCAGCTTAGTTGGCGGGAATAATTCACCCCTCCACTTT. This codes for CASSLVGGNNSPLHF.

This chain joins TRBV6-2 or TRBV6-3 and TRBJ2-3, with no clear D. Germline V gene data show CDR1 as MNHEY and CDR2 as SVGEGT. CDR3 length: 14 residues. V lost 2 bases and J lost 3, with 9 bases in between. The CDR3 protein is CASSYGVFTDTQYF. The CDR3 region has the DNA TGTGCCAGCAGTTACGGAGTCTTTACAGATACGCAGTATTTT.

The DNA of the CDR3 is TGTGCCAGCAGTGAAGGGGGCACAGGGAAGGGCACCGGGGAGCTGTTTTTT. This encodes CASSEGGTGKGTGELFF. The J gene is TRBJ2-2, the V gene TRBV25-1; the D gene is possibly TRBD1 (6 bases). Between the trimmed V and J ends, which lost 2 bases and 4 bases, there was a span of 17 bases. CDR3 length: 17 residues. The germline V gene has CDR1 MGHDK and CDR2 SYGVNS.

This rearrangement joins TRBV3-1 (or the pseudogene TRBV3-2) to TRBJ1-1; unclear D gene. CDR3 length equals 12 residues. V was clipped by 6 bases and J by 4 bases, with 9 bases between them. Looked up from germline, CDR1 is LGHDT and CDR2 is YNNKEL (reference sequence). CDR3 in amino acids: CASSSRATEAFF. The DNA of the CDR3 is TGTGCCAGCAGTTCAAGGGCCACTGAAGCTTTCTTT.

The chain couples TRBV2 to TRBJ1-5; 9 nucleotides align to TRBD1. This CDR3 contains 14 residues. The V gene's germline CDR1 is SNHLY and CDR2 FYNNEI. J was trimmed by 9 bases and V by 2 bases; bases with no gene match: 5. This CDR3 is CASSERTGAGPQHF. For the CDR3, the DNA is TGTGCCAGCAGTGAAAGGACAGGGGCTGGGCCCCAGCATTTT.

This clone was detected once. CDR3 sequence: CASSPAGGQLNEQFF. CDR3 coding DNA: TGTGCCAGCAGTCCCGCGGGGGGGCAGCTAAATGAGCAGTTCTTC. V and J are TRBV6-6 and TRBJ2-1, with 9 bases matching TRBD2. From germline, CDR1 is MNHNY and CDR2 SVGAGI (reference sequence). This CDR3 spans 15 amino acids. The junction had 9 bases not matched to a gene; V was cut back by 5 bases and J by 7 bases.

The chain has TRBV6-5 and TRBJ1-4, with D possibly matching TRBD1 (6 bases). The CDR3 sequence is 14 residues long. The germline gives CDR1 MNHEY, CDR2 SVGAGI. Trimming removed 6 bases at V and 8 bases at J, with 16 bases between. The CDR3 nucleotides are TGTGCCAGCAGCAAAAATGGGGGCAGGGAAAAACTGTTTTTT. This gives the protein CASSKNGGREKLFF.